Listed below are T cell receptor beta chains from one sample, sequenced in a study of blood T cell repertoires in COVID-19. The assay was immunoSEQ multiplex PCR, and TCRdb's table has in-frame clones only and misses some. The profile shows tens of thousands of clones, 70% to 85% of them singletons. The specimen sequenced was peripheral blood. The receptors derive from a woman aged 55-70 years with acute or convalescent COVID-19. CDR3s include the opening cysteine and the closing phenylalanine or tryptophan. A D gene is named only where the DNA matches it firmly. Size values are once, few and many counts, or a class for expanded clones, and some rows have none.

d_gene,v_gene,j_gene,abundance,CDR3aa,CDR3nt
NA,TRBV27,TRBJ2-2,NA,CASSLLAGTGELFF,TGTGCCAGCAGTTTACTAGCTGGCACCGGGGAGCTGTTTTTT
NA,TRBV2,TRBJ1-2,few,CASSAGERHGYTF,TGTGCCAGCAGTGCAGGGGAGCGGCATGGCTACACCTTC
NA,TRBV10-3,TRBJ2-7,NA,CAISRTVYEQYF,TGTGCCATCAGCAGAACAGTCTACGAGCAGTACTTC
TRBD1,TRBV9,TRBJ2-1,once,CASSPRGDREGEQFF,TGTGCCAGCAGCCCACGGGGGGACAGGGAGGGTGAGCAGTTCTTC
TRBD1,TRBV19,TRBJ1-2,NA,CASTMPRTGSIYGYTF,TGTGCCAGTACCATGCCCCGGACAGGGAGTATCTATGGCTACACCTTC
NA,TRBV5-1,TRBJ1-4,few,CASSLGQTNEKLFF,TGCGCCAGCAGCTTAGGACAGACTAATGAAAAACTGTTTTTT
TRBD2,TRBV5-1,TRBJ2-3,NA,CASSPGLVGLTDTQYF,TGCGCCAGCAGCCCAGGACTAGTGGGGCTTACAGATACGCAGTATTTT
NA,TRBV19,TRBJ1-1,NA,CASSGTRNTEAFF,TGTGCCAGTAGCGGGACAAGGAACACTGAAGCTTTCTTT
NA,TRBV20-1,TRBJ1-1,NA,CSASADRGTEAFF,TGCAGTGCTAGTGCTGATAGGGGGACTGAAGCTTTCTTT
TRBD1,TRBV6-1,TRBJ1-1,NA,CASCDRGRFGEAFF,TGTGCCAGCTGTGACAGGGGGCGCTTCGGTGAAGCTTTCTTT
TRBD1,TRBV7-2,TRBJ1-1,NA,CASSLGGTGYTEAFF,TGTGCCAGCAGCCTCGGGGGGACAGGTTACACTGAAGCTTTCTTT
TRBD1,TRBV28,TRBJ1-3,NA,CASSLITGGISGNTIYF,TGTGCCAGCAGTTTAATTACAGGGGGGATCTCTGGAAACACCATATATTTT
NA,TRBV3-1/TRBV3-2,TRBJ1-3,once,CASTRGLISGNTIYF,TGTGCCAGCACTAGGGGGTTAATCTCTGGAAACACCATATATTTT
TRBD1,TRBV10-3,TRBJ1-1,NA,CAISGNQGQGNTEAFF,TGTGCCATCAGTGGCAACCAGGGACAGGGGAACACTGAAGCTTTCTTT
TRBD1,TRBV4-1,TRBJ1-2,once,CASSLDRAYGYTF,TGCGCCAGCAGCCTTGACAGGGCCTATGGCTACACCTTC
NA,TRBV5-1,TRBJ1-1,NA,CASSYDHRVNTEAFF,TGCGCCAGCAGCTACGACCACAGGGTGAACACTGAAGCTTTCTTT
NA,TRBV3-1/TRBV3-2,TRBJ1-2,few,CASSSRGAYGYTF,TGTGCCAGCAGCTCCCGCGGGGCGTATGGCTACACCTTC
NA,TRBV5-1,TRBJ2-7,NA,CASSLLQGRRTYEQYF,TGCGCCAGCAGCTTATTACAGGGAAGAAGGACCTACGAGCAGTACTTC
TRBD1,TRBV27,TRBJ2-5,NA,CASRGDRGSQETQYF,TGTGCCAGCAGGGGGGACAGGGGCTCACAAGAGACCCAGTACTTC
TRBD1,TRBV10-3,TRBJ1-6,NA,CAISDGQGARVGSPLHF,TGTGCCATCAGTGATGGCCAGGGGGCGCGGGTAGGTTCACCCCTCCACTTT
NA,TRBV9,TRBJ2-5,few,CASSARLQETQYF,TGTGCCAGCAGCGCTAGGCTCCAAGAGACCCAGTACTTC
TRBD1,TRBV5-1,TRBJ1-2,NA,CASSVGQGYGYTF,TGCGCCAGCAGCGTGGGACAGGGGTATGGCTACACCTTC
TRBD1,TRBV5-1,TRBJ1-2,NA,CASRGQGAYGGYTF,TGCGCCAGCAGGGGACAGGGGGCATATGGTGGCTACACCTTC
NA,TRBV19,TRBJ1-2,NA,CASSMGGGTQYGYTF,TGTGCCAGTAGTATGGGTGGAGGGACGCAATATGGCTACACCTTC
NA,TRBV28,TRBJ2-7,NA,CASSFPGPYEQYF,TGTGCCAGCAGTTTCCCAGGGCCCTACGAGCAGTACTTC
TRBD1,TRBV5-1,TRBJ2-7,NA,CASSERNRDRIHYEQYF,TGCGCCAGCAGCGAGCGGAACCGGGACAGAATTCACTACGAGCAGTACTTC
NA,TRBV7-9,TRBJ2-5,NA,CASSSDRTQYF,TGTGCCAGCAGCTCGGACAGAACCCAGTACTTC
TRBD2,TRBV5-4,TRBJ2-3,NA,CATHRRGGTDTQYF,TGTGCCACCCACCGGCGGGGGGGCACAGATACGCAGTATTTT
TRBD1,TRBV5-1,TRBJ1-1,NA,CASSLSGGRTEAFF,TGCGCCAGCAGCTTGTCAGGGGGAAGAACTGAAGCTTTCTTT
TRBD1,TRBV10-3,TRBJ2-7,NA,CAISEGTGSAEQYF,TGTGCCATCAGTGAGGGGACAGGGTCTGCCGAGCAGTACTTC
TRBD2,TRBV9,TRBJ2-3,once,CGGTLGGDTQYF,TGCGGGGGGACCCTGGGGGGAGATACGCAGTATTTT
TRBD1,TRBV5-4,TRBJ1-1,NA,CASSLGTGPEAFF,TGTGCCAGCAGCTTGGGGACAGGCCCCGAAGCTTTCTTT
NA,TRBV9,TRBJ2-2,NA,CASSVGGSGYTGELFF,TGTGCCAGCAGCGTAGGGGGTAGCGGATACACCGGGGAGCTGTTTTTT
TRBD1,TRBV18,TRBJ1-4,few,CASSPGSTGGREKLFF,TGTGCCAGCTCACCAGGTTCGACAGGGGGGCGCGAAAAACTGTTTTTT
NA,TRBV5-4,TRBJ1-1,NA,CASSLKQGSGEAFF,TGTGCCAGCAGCTTGAAGCAAGGGAGTGGTGAAGCTTTCTTT
NA,TRBV7-2,TRBJ2-3,NA,CASSLILATDTQYF,TGTGCCAGCAGCTTGATACTAGCCACAGATACGCAGTATTTT
NA,TRBV24-1,TRBJ2-4,NA,CATNRVAKNIQYF,TGTGCCACCAACAGGGTAGCCAAAAACATTCAGTACTTC
NA,TRBV12-3/TRBV12-4,TRBJ1-1,NA,CASSPTSGRAFF,TGTGCCAGCAGTCCCACGTCAGGGCGCGCTTTCTTT
NA,TRBV5-5,TRBJ2-3,NA,CASSLKGLDTQYF,TGTGCCAGCAGCTTGAAGGGGCTGGATACGCAGTATTTT
TRBD1,TRBV10-3,TRBJ1-6,NA,CAISESDRGKSPLHF,TGTGCCATCAGTGAGTCGGACAGGGGAAAATCACCCCTCCACTTT
NA,TRBV3-1/TRBV3-2,TRBJ2-5,few,CASSQNPRRTQQETQYF,TGTGCCAGCAGCCAAAACCCCAGAAGGACTCAGCAAGAGACCCAGTACTTC
NA,TRBV7-2,TRBJ2-1,NA,CASSLSGSGNEQFF,TGTGCCAGCAGCTTATCAGGGTCGGGCAATGAGCAGTTCTTC
NA,TRBV5-1,TRBJ2-7,NA,CASSWGDRSAYEQYF,TGCGCCAGCAGCTGGGGGGACAGATCAGCCTACGAGCAGTACTTC
TRBD2,TRBV7-3,TRBJ2-1,NA,CASSLKSGAFNEQFF,TGTGCCAGCAGCTTAAAAAGCGGGGCATTTAATGAGCAGTTCTTC
NA,TRBV7-9,TRBJ1-1,NA,CAITHLNSGARNTEAFF,TGTGCCATCACCCACCTTAACAGTGGGGCTCGGAACACTGAAGCTTTCTTT
TRBD1,TRBV5-5,TRBJ1-1,NA,CASSWGQGVNTEAFF,TGTGCCAGCAGCTGGGGACAGGGGGTGAACACTGAAGCTTTCTTT
TRBD1,TRBV29-1,TRBJ2-2,NA,CSVAGQGSGELFF,TGCAGCGTCGCCGGACAGGGATCCGGGGAGCTGTTTTTT
TRBD1,TRBV2,TRBJ1-2,NA,CASSAYDRAYGYTF,TGTGCCAGCAGTGCTTATGACAGGGCCTATGGCTACACCTTC
NA,TRBV12-2,TRBJ1-5,NA,CASRLPCREPHNQPQHF,TGTGCAAGTCGCTTACCCTGTAGGGAGCCCCACAATCAGCCCCAGCATTTT
TRBD2,TRBV5-6,TRBJ2-1,once,CASSRPSGGEQFF,TGTGCCAGCAGCAGGCCCAGCGGGGGAGAGCAGTTCTTC
TRBD1,TRBV19,TRBJ1-3,NA,CASSSRGLGNTIYF,TGTGCCAGTAGCAGCAGGGGGCTCGGAAACACCATATATTTT
NA,TRBV10-2,TRBJ1-5,NA,CASSESGRFSNQPQHF,TGCGCCAGCAGTGAGTCGGGCAGGTTTAGCAATCAGCCCCAGCATTTT
TRBD1,TRBV9,TRBJ2-1,NA,CASSTGGVSYNEQFF,TGTGCCAGCAGCACAGGGGGCGTATCCTACAATGAGCAGTTCTTC
TRBD2,TRBV7-6,TRBJ2-3,NA,CASSFQEEGTSGGSTDTQYF,TGTGCCAGCAGCTTCCAGGAGGAAGGGACTAGCGGGGGGAGCACAGATACGCAGTATTTT
NA,TRBV7-2,TRBJ1-5,NA,CASSTQGASQPQHF,TGTGCCAGCAGCACCCAAGGGGCGTCCCAGCCCCAGCATTTT
NA,TRBV6-4,TRBJ1-2,NA,CASSDLLPPGNGYTF,TGTGCCAGCAGTGACCTACTCCCCCCGGGGAATGGCTACACCTTC
NA,TRBV3-1/TRBV3-2,TRBJ1-3,NA,CASSLTVPSGNTIYF,TGTGCCAGCAGCCTCACAGTCCCCTCTGGAAACACCATATATTTT